The T cell receptor beta chain under discussion was sequenced for a study of blood T cell repertoires in COVID-19. Study overall: Samples of COVID-19 (acute and convalescent) were obtained from the United States, Italy and Spain. PBMCs, B-cell-depleted T cells, or T cells were the source of the cDNA or gDNA that made up the material.

The age range of participants was about 18 to 90 years, with residence in about two dozen US areas. Up to 2 weeks before entering the study, exposed participants had met a COVID-19 case. This clone was counted a few times. TCRdb's copy holds only in-frame clones and misses some; the assay was immunoSEQ multiplex PCR. The sample shows 140,000 to 150,000 clones, about nine tenths of them seen only once. This CDR3 spans 16 amino acids. Germline CDR1 is SGHRS and CDR2 is YFSETQ. V lost 0 bases to trimming and J lost 1 base, with 13 bases between them. The sample was PBMCs or T cells enriched from blood (not recorded which). The origin of this receptor is a woman aged 40 to 55 who had been exposed to COVID-19. This rearrangement joins TRBV5-1 to TRBJ1-2, with D possibly matching TRBD1 (6 bases). The chain's CDR3 is CASSLGLQGVNYGYTF. CDR3 in DNA: TGCGCCAGCAGCTTGGGTTTACAGGGAGTTAACTATGGCTACACCTTC.